The clone carrying this TCR beta chain was detected only once. Its antigen is currently unknown. The data derive from a study of blood T cells in healthy people across ages. General study points: With naive T cell percentage, TCR beta diversity showed a strong correlation.

Primed by a sample-barcoded 5' primer and a J-beta primer mix, a second PCR proceeded for 7 to 11 cycles. TCRdb re-derived calls from the 5' RACE reads in MiXCR, one entry per CDR3 protein. The sample carries 2 million or so distinct CDR3 sequences, approximately 50% recorded once. The V and J ends lost 5 bases and 3 bases respectively, with 8 bases between them. The CDR3 length is 13 residues. Per the germline V gene, CDR1 is MNHEY and CDR2 is SMNVEV (reference sequence). Sequencing was done on a sample of blood. The sequence was collected from a woman aged 40 to 55 in good health. V usage is TRBV27 and J usage is TRBJ1-3, with D uncertain. The CDR3 bases are TGTGCCAGCAGTCCCTACATTGGAAACACCATATATTTT. As protein: CASSPYIGNTIYF.